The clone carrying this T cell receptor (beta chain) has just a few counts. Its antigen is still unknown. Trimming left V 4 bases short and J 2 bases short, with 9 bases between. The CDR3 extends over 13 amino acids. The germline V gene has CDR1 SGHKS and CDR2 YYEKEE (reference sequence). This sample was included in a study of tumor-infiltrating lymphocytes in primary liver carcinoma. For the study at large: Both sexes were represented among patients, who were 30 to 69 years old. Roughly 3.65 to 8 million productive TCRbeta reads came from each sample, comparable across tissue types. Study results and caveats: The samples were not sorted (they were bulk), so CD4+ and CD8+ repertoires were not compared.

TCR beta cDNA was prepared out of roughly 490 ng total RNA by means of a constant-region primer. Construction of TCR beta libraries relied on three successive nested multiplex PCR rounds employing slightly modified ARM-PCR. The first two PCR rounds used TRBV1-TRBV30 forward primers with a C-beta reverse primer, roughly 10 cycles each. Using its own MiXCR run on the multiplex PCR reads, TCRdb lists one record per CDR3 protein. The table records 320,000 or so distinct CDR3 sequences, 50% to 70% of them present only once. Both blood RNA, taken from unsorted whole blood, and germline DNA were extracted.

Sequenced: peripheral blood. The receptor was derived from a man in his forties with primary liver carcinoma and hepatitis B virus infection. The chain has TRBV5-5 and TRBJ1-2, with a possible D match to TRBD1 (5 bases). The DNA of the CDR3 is TGTGCCAGCAGCCCGGGACTGAACTATGGCTACACCTTC. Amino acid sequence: CASSPGLNYGYTF.